Listed below are T cell receptor beta chains from one sample, sequenced in a study of T cell repertoires in cytomegalovirus infection. These receptors are not linked to any known antigen. One entry per CDR3 protein, called by TCRdb with MiXCR from the reads. The sample lists some 560,000 distinct CDR3 sequences; about 39% were seen once. Sequencing used cultured PBMCs, obtained from culture after CMV antigen stimulation. Receptors originate from a human donor in good health (CMV status not recorded). Some clones in this sample may be carry-over from other donors' samples. Both conserved end residues are part of each CDR3. Fields, in order: V gene, clone size, J gene, D gene, CDR3 protein, CDR3 DNA. The D gene is left open where the match is weak. Expanded clones are given a class, and other clones once, few, many or no size at all.

V gene: TRBV7-2
clone size: -
J gene: TRBJ2-3
D gene: TRBD2
CDR3 protein: CASSLLAGWGDTQYF
CDR3 DNA: TGTGCCAGCAGTCTTCTAGCGGGGTGGGGAGATACGCAGTATTTT

V gene: TRBV5-6
clone size: -
J gene: TRBJ2-7
D gene: TRBD2
CDR3 protein: CASSSGTSEYEQYF
CDR3 DNA: TGTGCCAGCAGCTCCGGGACTAGCGAGTACGAGCAGTACTTC

V gene: TRBV7-6
clone size: -
J gene: TRBJ2-3
D gene: -
CDR3 protein: CASSSNSLGTDTQYF
CDR3 DNA: TGTGCCAGCAGCTCAAACAGCCTCGGGACAGATACGCAGTATTTT

V gene: TRBV12-3/TRBV12-4
clone size: few
J gene: TRBJ2-7
D gene: -
CDR3 protein: CASSEQGTEQYF
CDR3 DNA: TGTGCCAGCAGTGAACAGGGAACGGAGCAGTACTTC

V gene: TRBV20-1
clone size: -
J gene: TRBJ1-2
D gene: -
CDR3 protein: CSAYYGGLGYTF
CDR3 DNA: TGCAGTGCTTATTACGGGGGCCTTGGCTACACCTTC

V gene: TRBV7-2
clone size: -
J gene: TRBJ2-1
D gene: -
CDR3 protein: CASSSPPLGYEQFF
CDR3 DNA: TGTGCCAGCAGCTCCCCCCCCCTTGGCTATGAGCAGTTCTTC

V gene: TRBV7-6
clone size: -
J gene: TRBJ2-3
D gene: TRBD2
CDR3 protein: CASSPRREADTQYF
CDR3 DNA: TGTGCCAGCAGCCCCCGGCGGGAGGCCGATACGCAGTATTTT

V gene: TRBV28
clone size: -
J gene: TRBJ1-2
D gene: -
CDR3 protein: CASSSAMGGYTF
CDR3 DNA: TGTGCCAGCAGTTCCGCCATGGGGGGCTACACCTTC

V gene: TRBV5-4
clone size: -
J gene: TRBJ1-1
D gene: -
CDR3 protein: CASTPGLSRGTEAFF
CDR3 DNA: TGTGCCAGCACTCCTGGGTTGTCCCGGGGAACTGAAGCTTTCTTT

V gene: TRBV12-3/TRBV12-4
clone size: -
J gene: TRBJ1-2
D gene: -
CDR3 protein: CASTWMEGRGYTF
CDR3 DNA: TGTGCCAGCACCTGGATGGAGGGTCGAGGCTACACCTTC

V gene: TRBV7-8
clone size: few
J gene: TRBJ1-1
D gene: -
CDR3 protein: CASSPGDTPNTEAFF
CDR3 DNA: TGTGCCAGCAGCCCCGGTGACACCCCGAACACTGAAGCTTTCTTT

V gene: TRBV5-4
clone size: -
J gene: TRBJ2-2
D gene: -
CDR3 protein: CASSLAAGTNTGELFF
CDR3 DNA: TGTGCCAGCAGCTTGGCGGCGGGGACGAACACCGGGGAGCTGTTTTTT

V gene: TRBV7-4
clone size: -
J gene: TRBJ1-5
D gene: -
CDR3 protein: CASSLSGNTQHF
CDR3 DNA: TGTGCCAGCAGCTTATCAGGGAACACCCAGCATTTT

V gene: TRBV20-1
clone size: -
J gene: TRBJ1-4
D gene: TRBD1
CDR3 protein: CSASSGTGDEKLFF
CDR3 DNA: TGCAGTGCTTCCTCCGGGACAGGGGACGAAAAACTGTTTTTT

V gene: TRBV7-2
clone size: many
J gene: TRBJ2-1
D gene: -
CDR3 protein: CASSGQGGPYNEQFF
CDR3 DNA: TGTGCCAGCAGCGGTCAGGGGGGGCCCTACAATGAGCAGTTCTTC

V gene: TRBV25-1
clone size: few
J gene: TRBJ2-4
D gene: TRBD1
CDR3 protein: CASSDWVGTGDIQYF
CDR3 DNA: TGTGCCAGCAGTGATTGGGTGGGGACAGGAGACATTCAGTACTTC

V gene: TRBV5-4
clone size: -
J gene: TRBJ2-7
D gene: -
CDR3 protein: CASSREPHYEQYF
CDR3 DNA: TGTGCCAGCAGCCGGGAACCCCACTACGAGCAGTACTTC

V gene: TRBV7-6
clone size: few
J gene: TRBJ1-2
D gene: -
CDR3 protein: CASSFDGLVGGYTF
CDR3 DNA: TGTGCCAGCAGCTTTGACGGCTTAGTAGGTGGCTACACCTTC

V gene: TRBV7-2
clone size: -
J gene: TRBJ2-7
D gene: TRBD1
CDR3 protein: CASSIDRGGIYEQYF
CDR3 DNA: TGTGCCAGCAGCATCGACAGGGGAGGCATATACGAGCAGTACTTC

V gene: TRBV20-1
clone size: few
J gene: TRBJ2-5
D gene: TRBD2
CDR3 protein: CSARSGTETQYF
CDR3 DNA: TGCAGTGCTAGGAGCGGGACCGAGACCCAGTACTTC

V gene: TRBV6-5
clone size: -
J gene: TRBJ2-5
D gene: TRBD1
CDR3 protein: CASSYSMYRGRETQYF
CDR3 DNA: TGTGCCAGCAGTTACTCGATGTACAGGGGGCGAGAGACCCAGTACTTC

V gene: TRBV19
clone size: -
J gene: TRBJ1-1
D gene: -
CDR3 protein: CASINARASNTEAFF
CDR3 DNA: TGTGCCAGTATTAACGCCCGGGCTTCGAACACTGAAGCTTTCTTT

V gene: TRBV7-2
clone size: -
J gene: TRBJ2-7
D gene: -
CDR3 protein: CASSSRGRGREQYF
CDR3 DNA: TGTGCCAGCAGCTCTCGGGGCAGGGGTCGCGAGCAGTACTTC

V gene: TRBV7-6
clone size: few
J gene: TRBJ1-2
D gene: -
CDR3 protein: CASSFEQIYGYTF
CDR3 DNA: TGTGCCAGCAGCTTTGAGCAGATCTATGGCTACACCTTC

V gene: TRBV18
clone size: -
J gene: TRBJ1-5
D gene: TRBD1
CDR3 protein: CASSRQGIDQPQHF
CDR3 DNA: TGTGCCAGCTCAAGACAGGGAATAGATCAGCCCCAGCATTTT

V gene: TRBV6-6
clone size: few
J gene: TRBJ1-3
D gene: TRBD1
CDR3 protein: CASSFSGQLGNTIYF
CDR3 DNA: TGTGCCAGCAGTTTCTCGGGACAGCTAGGAAACACCATATATTTT

V gene: TRBV4-2
clone size: -
J gene: TRBJ1-5
D gene: -
CDR3 protein: CASSPETLEKPQHF
CDR3 DNA: TGTGCCAGCAGCCCGGAGACGCTCGAGAAGCCCCAGCATTTT

V gene: TRBV7-2
clone size: few
J gene: TRBJ2-7
D gene: -
CDR3 protein: CASSATRSSYEQYF
CDR3 DNA: TGTGCCAGCAGCGCAACTAGGAGCTCCTACGAGCAGTACTTC

V gene: TRBV7-2
clone size: -
J gene: TRBJ1-2
D gene: -
CDR3 protein: CASSLSFGGYGYTF
CDR3 DNA: TGTGCCAGCAGCTTATCCTTCGGAGGGTATGGCTACACCTTC

V gene: TRBV7-2
clone size: many
J gene: TRBJ1-6
D gene: TRBD1
CDR3 protein: CASSLAPDRGRSPLHF
CDR3 DNA: TGTGCCAGCAGCTTAGCGCCCGACAGGGGTCGTTCACCCCTCCACTTT

V gene: TRBV12-3/TRBV12-4
clone size: -
J gene: TRBJ2-1
D gene: TRBD1
CDR3 protein: CASSHGTGHGEQFF
CDR3 DNA: TGTGCCAGCAGTCACGGGACAGGGCATGGTGAGCAGTTCTTC

V gene: TRBV7-6
clone size: few
J gene: TRBJ2-6
D gene: TRBD2
CDR3 protein: CASSKTPGRTDSANVLTF
CDR3 DNA: TGTGCCAGCAGCAAAACCCCCGGGAGGACCGACTCGGCCAACGTCCTGACTTTC

V gene: TRBV6-2/TRBV6-3
clone size: few
J gene: TRBJ2-3
D gene: -
CDR3 protein: CASSRTSLLNTQYF
CDR3 DNA: TGTGCCAGCTCCCGGACAAGTCTATTGAATACGCAGTATTTT

V gene: TRBV6-2/TRBV6-3
clone size: -
J gene: TRBJ1-5
D gene: TRBD1
CDR3 protein: CASSYSKEGQFYWSDSNQPQHF
CDR3 DNA: TGTGCCAGCAGTTACTCGAAGGAGGGACAGTTTTATTGGAGTGATAGCAATCAGCCCCAGCATTTT

V gene: TRBV6-5
clone size: -
J gene: TRBJ2-7
D gene: TRBD2
CDR3 protein: CASSYSLFAGGSYEQYF
CDR3 DNA: TGTGCCAGCAGTTACTCTTTATTCGCGGGAGGCTCCTACGAGCAGTACTTC

V gene: TRBV7-2
clone size: few
J gene: TRBJ2-2
D gene: TRBD1
CDR3 protein: CASSLGSDRVTGELFF
CDR3 DNA: TGTGCCAGCAGCTTAGGCTCGGACAGGGTCACCGGGGAGCTGTTTTTT

V gene: TRBV7-2
clone size: many
J gene: TRBJ1-1
D gene: -
CDR3 protein: CASSLRIGPNTEAFF
CDR3 DNA: TGTGCCAGCAGCTTACGTATAGGCCCGAACACTGAAGCTTTCTTT

V gene: TRBV4-1
clone size: -
J gene: TRBJ2-7
D gene: TRBD1
CDR3 protein: CASSQERDRAEQYF
CDR3 DNA: TGCGCCAGCAGCCAAGAAAGGGACAGGGCCGAGCAGTACTTC

V gene: TRBV28
clone size: few
J gene: TRBJ2-7
D gene: -
CDR3 protein: CASKSYEQYF
CDR3 DNA: TGTGCCAGCAAGTCCTACGAGCAGTACTTC

V gene: TRBV10-3
clone size: -
J gene: TRBJ2-3
D gene: TRBD1
CDR3 protein: CAISELTGGSPYF
CDR3 DNA: TGTGCCATCAGTGAGCTAACAGGGGGCTCCCCGTATTTT

V gene: TRBV4-1
clone size: few
J gene: TRBJ1-1
D gene: -
CDR3 protein: CASSLGVGNTEAFF
CDR3 DNA: TGCGCCAGCAGCCTCGGGGTGGGGAACACTGAAGCTTTCTTT